Here is one TCR beta chain with its context. Its antigen is not identified. This specimen belongs to a study of long-term antiretroviral therapy in people with HIV. Broader study findings: Spans of CDR3 length were tighter for HIV repertoires than for controls. Adherence to ART, viral resistance and therapy changes lacked any data.

The assay used was immunoSEQ (version v3.0), run at survey level. Using immunoSEQ multiplex PCR, the repertoire was profiled, and TCRdb retains in-frame clones only, with some absent. The data contain about 24,000 clones, around 84% of them seen just once; the ten biggest clones take up 2.3%. The length of the CDR3 is 15 residues. Germline CDR1 and CDR2: SNHLY and FYNNEI. V was pared by 2 bases and J by 4 bases, with 7 bases of the junction left unmatched. A minimum of one pre-ART and two post-ART PBMC samples existed for each donor. Prior to DNA extraction, the samples held roughly 0.85-10 million cryopreserved PBMC.

The source is a man aged 50-60 years with HIV. This chain links TRBV2 with TRBJ2-5; 7 nucleotides align to TRBD1. The specimen comprised unsorted PBMCs, sampled 3 years after starting antiretroviral therapy. The CDR3 loop is CASSESRGLLETQYF. In nucleotides, the CDR3 is TGTGCCAGCAGTGAAAGTAGGGGGCTGTTAGAGACCCAGTACTTC. The variable domain in full, completed from reference TRBV2 and TRBJ2-5, reads EPEVTQTPSHQVTQMGQEVILRCVPISNHLYFYWYRQILGQKVEFLVSFYNNEISEKSEIFDDQFSVERPDGSNFTLKIRSTKLEDSAMYFCASSESRGLLETQYFGPGTRLLVL.